The 5 T cell receptor beta chains below come from one sample, sequenced in a study of cytomegalovirus exposure and HLA in healthy donors. PCR was performed using 60 Vbeta and 13 Jbeta primers. Sequencing was performed with immunoSEQ multiplex PCR; in TCRdb, only in-frame clones are kept and a portion is missing. The table lists approximately 130,000 clones, roughly four fifths of them singletons, with over 1.5% in the top ten. Sample: PBMCs. The receptors were sampled from a woman in her forties or fifties in good health and CMV-seronegative.

The chain carries TRBV7-3 and TRBJ2-1; maybe TRBD1 (6 bases). The ends were cut back, 0 bases at V and 7 bases at J, with 13 bases in the middle. The CDR3 loop spans 15 amino acids. Germline CDR1 SGHTA, CDR2 FQGTGA. The CDR3 bases are TGTGCCAGCAGCTTAACGGGGGACATATTTAATGAGCAGTTCTTC. This gives the protein CASSLTGDIFNEQFF.

This chain uses TRBV14 with TRBJ2-2, with 7 bases fitting TRBD2. The CDR3 has 14 amino acids. The ends lost 1 base at V and 5 bases at J; junction bases unmatched: 1. Germline V gene data show CDR1 as SGHDN and CDR2 as FVKESK. The CDR3 is CASSQVGGTGELFF. CDR3 DNA: TGTGCCAGCAGCCAAGTCGGGGGGACCGGGGAGCTGTTTTTT.

This rearrangement joins TRBV18 to TRBJ1-1, with D unresolved. Germline CDR1 KGHSH, CDR2 LQKENI. V was shortened by 3 bases and J by 6 bases, with 11 bases between the two germline ends. The CDR3 sequence is 13 residues long. The CDR3 DNA is TGTGCCAGCTCACCCCCAGGAAAGGCTGAAGCTTTCTTT. Encoded protein: CASSPPGKAEAFF.

This chain connects TRBV29-1 to TRBJ2-2; 10 nucleotides match TRBD2. The CDR3 has 14 residues. Germline values: CDR1 SQVTM, CDR2 ANQGSEA. After removal of 4 bases from V and 3 bases from J, the junction contained 2 bases not matched to a gene. The CDR3 loop is CSVGSGRDTGELFF. The CDR3 DNA reads TGCAGCGTTGGAAGCGGGAGGGACACCGGGGAGCTGTTTTTT.

This clone was observed a single time. V usage is TRBV29-1 and J usage is TRBJ1-1, with 8 bases fitting TRBD1. The CDR3 totals 13 residues. V trimming: 6 bases; J trimming: 5 bases; junction bases outside the gene matches: 8. The germline V gene encodes CDR1 SQVTM and CDR2 ANQGSEA. DNA of the CDR3: TGCAGCGTACAAACAGGGGGGGAGACTGAAGCTTTCTTT. Translated: CSVQTGGETEAFF.